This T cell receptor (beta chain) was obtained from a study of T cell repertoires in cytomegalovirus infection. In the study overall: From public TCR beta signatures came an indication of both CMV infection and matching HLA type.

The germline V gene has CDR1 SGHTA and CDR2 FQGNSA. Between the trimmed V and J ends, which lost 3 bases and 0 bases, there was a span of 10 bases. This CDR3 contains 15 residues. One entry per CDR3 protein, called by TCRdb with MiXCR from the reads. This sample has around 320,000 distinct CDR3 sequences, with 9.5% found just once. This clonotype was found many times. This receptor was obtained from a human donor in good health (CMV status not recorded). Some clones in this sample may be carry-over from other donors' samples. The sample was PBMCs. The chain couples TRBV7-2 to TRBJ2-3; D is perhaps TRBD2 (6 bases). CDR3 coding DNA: TGTGCCAGCAGCTTCCCCGCGGGGAGCACAGATACGCAGTATTTT. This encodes CASSFPAGSTDTQYF.